The sequence of this T cell receptor (beta chain) was determined in a study of blood T cell repertoires in COVID-19. Study-level background: Some COVID-19 samples were acute and others convalescent; all came from the United States, Italy and Spain.

Germline values: CDR1 SGHDT, CDR2 YYEEEE. With V trimmed by 4 bases and J by 3 bases, 3 bases remained unmatched. This CDR3 contains 15 residues. Profiled with immunoSEQ multiplex PCR; TCRdb holds only in-frame clones, not every one. The sample holds roughly 290,000 clones, 80% to 85% seen once. Sequenced sample: peripheral blood. V is TRBV5-6 and J is TRBJ2-1, with 11 positions matching TRBD2. The clonotype comes from a person aged 65-85 years with COVID-19, enrolled during active disease. The CDR3 reads CASSPTSGSYNEQFF. The CDR3 coding sequence is TGTGCCAGCAGCCCCACTAGCGGGAGCTACAATGAGCAGTTCTTC. Together with reference TRBV5-6 and TRBJ2-1, the CDR3 gives the full variable domain: DAGVTQSPTHLIKTRGQQVTLRCSPKSGHDTVSWYQQALGQGPQFIFQYYEEEERQRGNFPDRFSGHQFPNYSSELNVNALLLGDSALYLCASSPTSGSYNEQFFGPGTRLTVL.